Shown below are 32 T cell receptor beta chains from a single sample sequenced in a study of blood T cell repertoires in COVID-19. Repertoires were generated with immunoSEQ multiplex PCR, while TCRdb's copy carries only in-frame clones and drops some. The data hold tens of thousands of clones, with more than 70% observed a single time. Input material: peripheral blood. The receptors derive from a woman of 80 years or more with acute or convalescent COVID-19.

The rearrangement joins TRBV9 to TRBJ2-7; 7 bases agree with TRBD2. The trim removed 0 bases at V and 5 bases at J, leaving 11 bases unmatched. This CDR3 comprises 16 residues. The germline V gene has CDR1 SGDLS and CDR2 YYNGEE. As DNA, the CDR3 is TGTGCCAGCAGCGTAGGGGGGGGACTCCATATTGACGAGCAGTACTTC. Protein sequence: CASSVGGGLHIDEQYF.

Concerning this clone: Other DNA sequences in the same sample also yield this CDR3. This chain links TRBV27 with TRBJ1-2; D possibly corresponds to TRBD1 (6 bases). The CDR3 totals 13 residues. The germline gives CDR1 MNHEY, CDR2 SMNVEV (reference sequence). Trimming left V 6 bases short and J 3 bases short, with 11 bases between. The chain's CDR3 is CASRRNRDYGYTF. The CDR3 nucleotides read TGTGCCAGCAGACGAAACAGGGACTATGGCTACACCTTC.

This rearrangement joins TRBV6-4 to TRBJ1-2; D might be TRBD1 (6 bases). V lost 0 bases, J lost 6 bases, and 14 bases lay in between. Germline CDR1 reads MRHNA; CDR2 reads SNTAGT. This CDR3 is 15 amino acids long. The CDR3 reads CASSDSRGGKDGYTF. CDR3 coding DNA: TGTGCCAGCAGTGACTCGAGAGGGGGTAAGGATGGCTACACCTTC.

The gene calls are TRBV27 and TRBJ2-1; 7 bases align to TRBD1. CDR1 is MNHEY and CDR2 is SMNVEV in the germline V gene (reference sequence). The CDR3 is made up of 11 amino acids. Trimming removed 7 bases from V and 9 bases from J; junction bases left unmatched: 3. The CDR3 sequence: CASNRGSEQFF. In nucleotides, the CDR3 is TGTGCCAGCAACAGGGGATCTGAGCAGTTCTTC.

This clone was counted once. The chain combines TRBV27 with TRBJ1-2; the D is unclear. Trimming shortened V by 3 bases and J by 2 bases, and 7 bases separated the two germline ends. This CDR3 has 13 amino acids. The germline V gene encodes CDR1 MNHEY and CDR2 SMNVEV (reference sequence). In DNA form, the CDR3 reads TGTGCCAGCAGTTTGAGGCAGAACTATGGCTACACCTTC. This sequence encodes CASSLRQNYGYTF.

This chain uses TRBV28 with TRBJ2-1, with TRBD2 matching 13 bases. The CDR3 sequence is 19 residues long. Losses at the gene ends were 3 bases for V and 8 bases for J; bases not matched to a gene: 16. Germline loops: CDR1 MDHEN, CDR2 SYDVKM. The CDR3 loop reads CASSLNILGLAGLGHEQFF. CDR3 DNA sequence: TGTGCCAGCAGTTTGAATATTCTGGGACTAGCGGGATTAGGTCATGAGCAGTTCTTC.

The chain couples TRBV4-1 to TRBJ2-5; D may be TRBD1 (5 bases). The germline CDR1 and CDR2 sequences are MGHRA and YSYEKL. The CDR3 runs to 15 residues. V was trimmed by 1 base and J by 2 bases, leaving 11 bases between them. DNA of the CDR3: TGCGCCAGCAGCCAAGGATTTCCAGGGCAAGAGACCCAGTACTTC. Amino acids: CASSQGFPGQETQYF.

This sequence joins TRBV6-2 or TRBV6-3 and TRBJ2-2, with TRBD1 as a possible D gene (6 bases). CDR1 and CDR2 from the germline V gene are MNHEY and SVGEGT. This CDR3 spans 15 amino acids. The V and J ends lost 5 bases and 3 bases respectively, with 13 bases between them. The CDR3 coding sequence is TGTGCCAGCAGTCAGAACACAGGGCACACCGGGGAGCTGTTTTTT. Residues: CASSQNTGHTGELFF.

This clone appeared a single time. The V gene is TRBV6-1, the J gene TRBJ2-3; 10 bases map to TRBD2. V dropped 2 bases and J dropped 4; count of bases not matched to a gene: 15. Germline V gene data show CDR1 as MNHNS and CDR2 as SASEGT. The CDR3 has 19 residues. The CDR3 bases are TGTGCCAGCAGTGAATCGGCGGCTAGCGGGGGCCCTAGGGCAGATACGCAGTATTTT. This codes for CASSESAASGGPRADTQYF.

J is TRBJ2-3 and V is TRBV5-1; 8 bases agree with TRBD2. The CDR3 loop spans 18 amino acids. Germline CDR1 reads SGHRS; CDR2 reads YFSETQ. V shed 4 bases and J 2 bases; nucleotides not matched to a gene: 15. Here the CDR3 reads CASSPGGGKRDHTDTQYF. The CDR3 DNA follows: TGCGCCAGCAGCCCCGGGGGGGGAAAGCGGGACCACACAGATACGCAGTATTTT.

This chain joins TRBV1 and TRBJ2-3; no check of the table's D call, TRBD2, against the DNA was made. TRBV1 is designated a pseudogene. The CDR3 covers 21 residues. Here the CDR3 DNA reads TGCACCAGCAGCCAAGATCGTGGGTGGGAGGAAGGGTCAAAGACCACAGATACGCAGTATTTT. Translating it yields CTSSQDRGWEEGSKTTDTQYF.

The chain's CDR3 is CASSQAWSSYNSPLHF. CDR3 coding DNA: TGTGCCAGCAGCCAAGCATGGAGCTCCTATAATTCACCCCTCCACTTT. The chain recombines TRBV3-1 (or the pseudogene TRBV3-2) with TRBJ1-6; D not certain. V was shortened by 1 base and J by 0 bases, with 7 bases between the two germline ends. Per the germline V gene, CDR1 is LGHDT and CDR2 is YNNKEL (reference sequence). This CDR3 has 16 amino acids.

The chain carries TRBV24-1 and TRBJ2-5; D not certain. This CDR3 is built from 15 residues. Germline-derived CDR1 and CDR2 are KGHDR and SFDVKD. The V and J ends lost 2 bases and 4 bases respectively, with 13 bases between them. As DNA, the CDR3 is TGTGCCACCAGTGATTCTGGGCAGGTCCGAGAGACCCAGTACTTC. It codes for CATSDSGQVRETQYF.

V is TRBV5-4 and J is TRBJ1-2; the D gene is possibly TRBD1 (5 bases). V lost 1 base to trimming and J lost 1 base, with 5 bases between them. CDR1 is SGHNT and CDR2 is YYREEE in the germline V gene (reference sequence). CDR3 length: 13 amino acids. The CDR3 spells CASSLQGNYGYTF. CDR3 nucleotide sequence: TGTGCCAGCAGCTTGCAGGGTAACTATGGCTACACCTTC.

The chain carries TRBV29-1 and TRBJ2-1; 7 nucleotides align to TRBD2. V shed 6 bases and J 4 bases; nucleotides not matched to a gene: 9. CDR3 length equals 14 residues. CDR1 is SQVTM, CDR2 ANQGSEA, per germline. In DNA, the CDR3 is TGCAGCGTCGTTAGGCTAGCGGTGTACAATGAGCAGTTCTTC. As protein: CSVVRLAVYNEQFF.

This clone was counted a single time. The V gene is TRBV30, the J gene TRBJ2-2; TRBD2 aligns across 14 bases. Germline V gene lookup returns CDR1 GTSNPN and CDR2 SVGIG (reference sequence). CDR3 length equals 16 residues. With 5 bases clipped from V and 0 bases from J, the junction kept 2 bases outside the gene matches. The CDR3: CAWGTSGGSNTGELFF. The CDR3 bases are TGTGCCTGGGGGACTAGCGGGGGATCGAACACCGGGGAGCTGTTTTTT.

The rearrangement joins TRBV2 to TRBJ2-6; tentatively, D is TRBD2 (5 bases). Germline CDR1 is SNHLY and CDR2 is FYNNEI. Trimming removed 6 bases at V and 3 bases at J, with 9 bases between. The CDR3 extends over 14 amino acids. This CDR3 is CASSGLGGANVLTF. The CDR3 DNA sequence: TGTGCCAGCAGCGGACTCGGTGGGGCCAACGTCCTGACTTTC.

The rearrangement uses TRBV14 and TRBJ1-1; no clear D gene. The V gene's germline CDR1 is SGHDN and CDR2 FVKESK. Trimming took 0 bases from V and 1 from J, leaving 6 bases between them. This CDR3 is 14 amino acids long. The CDR3 region is CASSQDLPNTEAFF. The CDR3 region has the DNA TGTGCCAGCAGCCAAGATCTTCCGAACACTGAAGCTTTCTTT.

The V gene is TRBV30, the J gene TRBJ1-2; no firm D call. Between the trimmed V and J ends, which lost 4 bases and 4 bases, there was a span of 13 bases. Germline CDR1 and CDR2: GTSNPN and SVGIG (reference sequence). The CDR3 consists of 13 residues. CDR3 loop: CAWTAEVGYGYTF. The DNA for the CDR3 is TGTGCCTGGACAGCCGAGGTGGGCTATGGCTACACCTTC.

In DNA, the CDR3 is TGTGCCAGCAGGATCGACAGGGACGGATACGAGCAGTACTTC. Translated: CASRIDRDGYEQYF. V is TRBV6-5 and J is TRBJ2-7; TRBD1 agrees at 7 bases. The V gene end was trimmed by 6 bases and the J gene end by 4 bases; junction bases not matched to a gene: 9. Germline assignment: CDR1 MNHEY and CDR2 SVGAGI. The CDR3 is 14 residues long.

The chain recombines TRBV14 with TRBJ2-2; 10 nucleotides agree with TRBD1. Germline CDR1 is SGHDN and CDR2 is FVKESK. The CDR3 contains 18 residues. After removal of 2 bases from V and 4 bases from J, the junction contained 10 bases not matched to a gene. The CDR3 nucleotides are TGTGCCAGCAGCCAAAGGCCCGGGACAGGGGCCGCCACCGGGGAGCTGTTTTTT. Amino acids: CASSQRPGTGAATGELFF.

The chain combines TRBV14 with TRBJ2-6; D is unresolved. This CDR3 region has 15 residues. The V end lost 1 base, the J end lost 7 bases, and 11 bases lay between the germline ends. In germline, CDR1 is SGHDN, CDR2 FVKESK. Written as DNA, the CDR3 is TGTGCCAGCAGCCAAGCCCGTATCTTCGCCAACGTCCTGACTTTC. Its protein is CASSQARIFANVLTF.

The chain employs TRBV6-5 and TRBJ2-1; D possibly corresponds to TRBD1 (6 bases). The V gene lost 1 base and the J gene lost 4 bases, with 14 bases spanning the gap. This CDR3 is 16 amino acids long. Germline values: CDR1 MNHEY, CDR2 SVGAGI. The CDR3 DNA reads TGTGCCAGCAGTTACTTCACAGGGCACAAATACAATGAGCAGTTCTTC. Translated, it gives CASSYFTGHKYNEQFF.

The chain uses TRBV27 and TRBJ1-2; D gene uncertain. Germline V gene sequence: CDR1 MNHEY, CDR2 SMNVEV (reference sequence). Trimming shortened V by 3 bases and J by 7 bases, and 9 bases separated the two germline ends. The CDR3 runs 12 residues. DNA of the CDR3: TGTGCCAGCAGTTTTGCGGGTGGTGGCTACACCTTC. This gives the protein CASSFAGGGYTF.

The CDR3 region has the DNA TGCGCCAGCAGCTTGGACAGGGGGAACACCGGGGAGCTGTTTTTT. Its protein product is CASSLDRGNTGELFF. This chain links TRBV5-1 with TRBJ2-2; 7 nucleotides agree with TRBD1. The CDR3 spans 15 residues. Trimming cost V 0 bases and J 1 base; bases outside gene matches: 0. CDR1 is SGHRS and CDR2 is YFSETQ in the germline V gene.

This sequence joins TRBV7-2 and TRBJ1-1; D possibly corresponds to TRBD1 (5 bases). Germline values: CDR1 SGHTA, CDR2 FQGNSA. Trimming took off 3 bases at V and 10 bases at J, with 9 bases between the two ends. The CDR3 has 11 residues. The CDR3 DNA reads TGTGCCAGCAGCTTCGACAGTACAGCTTTCTTT. Residues: CASSFDSTAFF.

The V gene is TRBV4-2, the J gene TRBJ2-1; the match to TRBD2 covers 9 bases. The V and J ends lost 2 bases and 0 bases, in that order; junction bases with no gene match: 2. CDR1 and CDR2 from the germline V gene are LGHNA and YNFKEQ. The CDR3 contains 16 residues. CDR3 DNA: TGTGCCAGCAGCCAAATTAGCGGGGGCTCCTACAATGAGCAGTTCTTC. Amino acid sequence: CASSQISGGSYNEQFF.

This clone was seen a single time. The genes are TRBV30 and TRBJ1-2; 8 nucleotides agree with TRBD1. The V and J ends lost 2 bases and 8 bases, in that order; junction bases with no gene match: 10. The length of the CDR3 is 14 residues. CDR1 and CDR2 from the germline V gene are GTSNPN and SVGIG (reference sequence). The DNA of the CDR3 is TGTGCCTGGAGTCCCCCAGGGGGCGAGAAGGGCTACACCTTC. Its translation is CAWSPPGGEKGYTF. The whole variable domain, filled in from reference TRBV30 and TRBJ1-2, reads SQTIHQWPATLVQPVGSPLSLECTVEGTSNPNLYWYRQAAGRGLQLLFYSVGIGQISSEVPQNLSASRPQDRQFILSSKKLLLSDSGFYLCAWSPPGGEKGYTFGSGTRLTVV.

V usage is TRBV6-4 and J usage is TRBJ2-3; no clear D. The CDR3 has 14 residues. Trimming left V 0 bases short and J 1 base short, with 5 bases between. Germline V gives CDR1 MRHNA, CDR2 SNTAGT. The CDR3: CASSDSSRTDTQYF. CDR3 DNA sequence: TGTGCCAGCAGTGACTCGAGTCGCACAGATACGCAGTATTTT.

CDR3 in amino acids: CASSLLGRQAGEQFF. The CDR3 DNA reads TGTGCCAGCAGCTTGCTCGGGCGTCAGGCGGGTGAGCAGTTCTTC. The rearrangement joins TRBV5-5 to TRBJ2-1, with D maybe TRBD2 (5 bases). This CDR3 has 15 amino acids. CDR1 and CDR2 from the germline V gene are SGHKS and YYEKEE (reference sequence). V was pared by 1 base and J by 9 bases, with 17 bases between.

This clone was detected once. The chain is built from TRBV5-4 and TRBJ2-3; D is ambiguous. This CDR3 comprises 16 residues. Looked up from germline, CDR1 is SGHNT and CDR2 is YYREEE (reference sequence). Trimming stripped 1 base from V and 4 bases from J, with 16 bases between. DNA of the CDR3: TGTGCCAGCAGCTTGACCGGGTCGAGGCTTGCAGATACGCAGTATTTT. Amino acid sequence: CASSLTGSRLADTQYF.

The genes are TRBV3-1 (or the pseudogene TRBV3-2) and TRBJ2-5, with 13 nucleotides matching TRBD2. Germline V gene lookup returns CDR1 LGHDT and CDR2 YNNKEL (reference sequence). The CDR3 covers 18 residues. V was clipped by 4 bases and J by 3 bases; unmatched bases: 11. The CDR3 spells CASSPPDTGLAGKETQYF. The CDR3 DNA follows: TGTGCCAGCAGCCCCCCCGACACGGGACTAGCGGGGAAAGAGACCCAGTACTTC.